The clone carrying this T cell receptor beta chain was found many times. This record comes from a study of T cells in Graves' hyperthyroidism and ophthalmopathy. The ends lost 0 bases at V and 2 bases at J; junction bases unmatched: 4. The CDR3 is 14 residues long. Per germline, CDR1 GTSNPN and CDR2 SVGIG (reference sequence). PBMCs came from more than 8.5 ml fresh peripheral blood. RNA transcripts served as the template for amplifying TCR beta CDR3 regions. RT-PCR in the first round (using the HTBI primer set) targeted the TCR CDR3. Via MiXCR, TCRdb re-called the multiplex PCR reads, giving one row per CDR3 protein. This table holds around 300,000 distinct CDR3 sequences, 12% to 15% found once.

The chain combines TRBV30 with TRBJ2-7; 7 positions agree with TRBD1. This receptor was identified in a woman in her fifties or sixties with Graves' hyperthyroidism that later progressed to Graves' ophthalmopathy. The specimen was blood. CDR3 amino acids: CAWSVMGQTYEQYF. The CDR3 DNA sequence: TGTGCCTGGAGTGTAATGGGACAGACCTACGAGCAGTACTTC.